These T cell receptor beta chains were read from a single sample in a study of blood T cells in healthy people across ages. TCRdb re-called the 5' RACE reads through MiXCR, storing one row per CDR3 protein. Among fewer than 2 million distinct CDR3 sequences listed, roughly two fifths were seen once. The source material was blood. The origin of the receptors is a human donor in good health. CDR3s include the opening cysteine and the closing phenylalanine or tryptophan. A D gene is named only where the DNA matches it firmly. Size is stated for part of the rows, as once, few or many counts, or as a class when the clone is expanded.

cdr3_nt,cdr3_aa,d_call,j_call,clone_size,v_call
TGTGCCAGCAGCCCCACGGGTCGGGGGAACACTGAAGCTTTCTTT,CASSPTGRGNTEAFF,.,TRBJ1-1,.,TRBV12-3/TRBV12-4
TGCGCCAGCAGCTTCAATTCCGGGGATTCACCCCTCCACTTT,CASSFNSGDSPLHF,.,TRBJ1-6,few,TRBV5-1
TGTGCCAGCAGCTTAGGGGTGGGACAGTACAATGAGCAGTTCTTC,CASSLGVGQYNEQFF,TRBD1,TRBJ2-1,.,TRBV7-3
TGCGCCATCAGTGATTGGACTAGCGGGGGGTACGACAATGAGCAGTTCTTC,CAISDWTSGGYDNEQFF,TRBD2,TRBJ2-1,.,TRBV10-3
TGTGCCAGCAGCTTACGACACGCGGGCGAGTCTCGGCAGTTCTTC,CASSLRHAGESRQFF,.,TRBJ2-1,few,TRBV11-3
TGTGCCAGCAGCTTAACAACCTACACTGAAGCTTTCTTT,CASSLTTYTEAFF,.,TRBJ1-1,few,TRBV7-3
TGTGCCATCAGTGAGTCGGGACACCCTGAAGAGACCCAGTACTTC,CAISESGHPEETQYF,.,TRBJ2-5,.,TRBV10-3
TGTGCCAGCAGATGGCTTGAGGGCCTCAATGAGCAGTTCTTC,CASRWLEGLNEQFF,.,TRBJ2-1,.,TRBV7-9
TGTGCCAGCAGCCCTTACAACACCGGGGAGCTGTTTTTT,CASSPYNTGELFF,.,TRBJ2-2,few,TRBV7-2
TGTGCCAGCAGTCAAGGGACAGCTGGGGATGAGCAGTTCTTC,CASSQGTAGDEQFF,TRBD1,TRBJ2-1,.,TRBV7-8
TGTGCCATCCACCTCGATAAGGAAAAACTGTTTTTT,CAIHLDKEKLFF,.,TRBJ1-4,.,TRBV7-9
TGTGCCAGCAGCCAATTATGGAAAACTAACTATGGCTACACCTTC,CASSQLWKTNYGYTF,.,TRBJ1-2,.,TRBV3-1
TGTGCCACCAGTGAAATAAACAATGAGCAGTTCTTC,CATSEINNEQFF,.,TRBJ2-1,.,TRBV24-1
TGTGCCAGCAGCTTTCCCCCCGGGCAGTTGCAGTTCTTC,CASSFPPGQLQFF,.,TRBJ2-1,few,TRBV13
TGTGCCAGCATGCCGGGGAGAGAGACCCAGTACTTC,CASMPGRETQYF,.,TRBJ2-5,.,TRBV28
TGTGCCAGCTCACCACCGCAGGGTTGGACTGAAGCTTTCTTT,CASSPPQGWTEAFF,.,TRBJ1-1,.,TRBV18
TGTGCCAGCAGTTTTGGGAAGTACTATGGCTACACCTTC,CASSFGKYYGYTF,.,TRBJ1-2,.,TRBV12-3/TRBV12-4
TGTGCCAGCAGCCTAAGCCCTACATACGAGCAGTACTTC,CASSLSPTYEQYF,.,TRBJ2-7,many,TRBV7-9
TGTGCCAGCACCCGAAGATGGGAAGATACGCAGTATTTT,CASTRRWEDTQYF,.,TRBJ2-3,.,TRBV5-5
TGTGCCAGCAGCTTGGTAGGACAGGTCCACTACTATGGCTACACCTTC,CASSLVGQVHYYGYTF,TRBD1,TRBJ1-2,.,TRBV5-6
TGTGCCAGCAGCCATGTACTCGAGGAAACGAACGGGGACATTCAGTACTTC,CASSHVLEETNGDIQYF,.,TRBJ2-4,.,TRBV3-1
TGTGCCACCAGCAGAGATTTTGGACTAGTTGGAGAGACCCAGTACTTC,CATSRDFGLVGETQYF,TRBD2,TRBJ2-5,.,TRBV15
TGTGCCAGCAGCTTAGATGGTAGGGGGGGGAGCAATGAGCAGTTCTTC,CASSLDGRGGSNEQFF,.,TRBJ2-1,many,TRBV11-3
TGTGCCAGCAGTTTCGCAGGGGAGAGCACAGATACGCAGTATTTT,CASSFAGESTDTQYF,.,TRBJ2-3,few,TRBV12-3/TRBV12-4
TGTGCCAGCAGCTGGGCGGAATTAGAGACCCAGTACTTC,CASSWAELETQYF,.,TRBJ2-5,.,TRBV7-6
TGTGCCAGCAGCGTAGAAACGTCGGGGGGCACAGATACGCAGTATTTT,CASSVETSGGTDTQYF,.,TRBJ2-3,.,TRBV9
TGCGCCAGCAGCCAACCCGGACAGGGCAAGGATGGCTACACCTTC,CASSQPGQGKDGYTF,TRBD1,TRBJ1-2,.,TRBV4-3
TGTGCCAGCAGTCGCCCTGGCGATCCCCAAGAGACCCAGTACTTC,CASSRPGDPQETQYF,.,TRBJ2-5,.,TRBV7-2
TGCGCCAGCAGCCACGCCGCCGGGGGCGTGAAGGGCTACACCTTC,CASSHAAGGVKGYTF,.,TRBJ1-2,.,TRBV4-3
TGTGCCAGCAGCTTCCCTCAGGGTGATTTCACAGATACGCAGTATTTT,CASSFPQGDFTDTQYF,.,TRBJ2-3,.,TRBV7-2
TGTGCCAGCAGTTCGGACCTCTATAGCAATCAGCCCCAGCATTTT,CASSSDLYSNQPQHF,.,TRBJ1-5,few,TRBV6-2/TRBV6-3
TGTGCCAGCAGTCACAGGGGTTGGAGCTATGGCTACACCTTC,CASSHRGWSYGYTF,TRBD1,TRBJ1-2,.,TRBV12-3/TRBV12-4
TGTGCCACCAGCAGAGATGGGCTAGGGGACAGTAACTACAATGAGCAGTTCTTC,CATSRDGLGDSNYNEQFF,TRBD1,TRBJ2-1,few,TRBV15
TGTGCCAGCAGCCCGCTGGACCTTTATGGCTACACCTTC,CASSPLDLYGYTF,.,TRBJ1-2,.,TRBV3-1
TGTGCCACCAGCAGACCACACCCGGGGCTACGTACTGAAGCTTTCTTT,CATSRPHPGLRTEAFF,.,TRBJ1-1,.,TRBV15